The 5 T cell receptor beta chains below were found in one sample sequenced in a study of blood T cells in healthy people across ages. A sample-barcoded 5' primer and a J-beta primer mix were used in a second PCR of about 7 to 11 cycles. Each CDR3 protein gets one entry after TCRdb re-called the 5' RACE reads with MiXCR. The sample shows about 1,500,000 distinct CDR3 sequences, around 42% of them seen only once. Sequenced material: blood. The receptor source for this set is a woman younger than 30 in good health.

This clonotype was found many times. The chain joins TRBV12-3 or TRBV12-4 to TRBJ2-1; 7 bases match TRBD1. The CDR3 spans 15 residues. The V gene end was trimmed by 5 bases and the J gene end by 0 bases; junction bases not matched to a gene: 4. CDR3 amino acids: CASSPRGPSYNEQFF. The CDR3 bases are TGTGCCAGCAGTCCAAGGGGGCCCTCCTACAATGAGCAGTTCTTC.

In its sample, this clonotype was seen a few times. This sequence joins TRBV20-1 and TRBJ2-1; 7 bases align to TRBD2. The CDR3 consists of 14 residues. Looked up from germline, CDR1 is DFQATT and CDR2 is SNEGSKA (reference sequence). The J segment lost 5 bases and the V segment lost 2 bases, leaving 6 bases of the junction unmatched. This chain's CDR3 is CSARSSGENNEQFF. The CDR3 DNA reads as TGCAGTGCTAGATCGAGCGGGGAAAACAATGAGCAGTTCTTC.

The sample holds many counts of this clonotype. The rearrangement links TRBV29-1 to TRBJ2-7; D is possibly TRBD1 (7 bases). Germline lookup yields CDR1 SQVTM and CDR2 ANQGSEA. The germline V and J ends were trimmed by 1 base and 3 bases, with 10 bases remaining between them. The CDR3 length is 13 residues. The CDR3 here is CSVEGGTDYEQYF. CDR3 in DNA: TGCAGCGTTGAAGGCGGGACAGACTACGAGCAGTACTTC.

This chain links TRBV3-1 with TRBJ2-7; D is undetermined. Trimming stripped 3 bases from V and 2 bases from J, with 8 bases between. The CDR3 is 13 amino acids. Germline V gives CDR1 LGHDT, CDR2 YNNKEL (reference sequence). This chain's CDR3 is CASSHGRAYEQYF. For the CDR3, the DNA is TGTGCCAGCAGCCACGGTAGAGCCTACGAGCAGTACTTC.

This clonotype was found a few times. The J gene is TRBJ2-7, the V gene TRBV4-1; D remains unclear. V shed 0 bases and J shed 4 bases, with 10 bases lying between them. CDR1 is MGHRA and CDR2 is YSYEKL in the germline V gene. This CDR3 has 14 residues. The CDR3 is CASSQEMARYEQYF. The CDR3 nucleotides are TGCGCCAGCAGCCAAGAGATGGCAAGATACGAGCAGTACTTC.